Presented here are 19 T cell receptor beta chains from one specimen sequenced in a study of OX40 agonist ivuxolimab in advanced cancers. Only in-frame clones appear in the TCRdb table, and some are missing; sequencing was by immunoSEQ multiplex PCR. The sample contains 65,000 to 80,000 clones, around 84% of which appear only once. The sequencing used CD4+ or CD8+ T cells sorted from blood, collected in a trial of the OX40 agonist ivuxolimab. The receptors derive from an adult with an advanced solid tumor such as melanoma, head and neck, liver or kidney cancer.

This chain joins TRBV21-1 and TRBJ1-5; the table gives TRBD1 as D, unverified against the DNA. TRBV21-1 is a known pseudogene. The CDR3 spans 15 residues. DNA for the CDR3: TGTGCCAGCAGCCCTCGGGACAGGGGAGATCAGCCCCAGCATTTT. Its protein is CASSPRDRGDQPQHF.

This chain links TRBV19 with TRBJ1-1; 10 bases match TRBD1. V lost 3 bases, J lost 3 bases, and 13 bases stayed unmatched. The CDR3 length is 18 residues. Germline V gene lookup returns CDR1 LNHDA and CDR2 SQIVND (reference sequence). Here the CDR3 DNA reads TGTGCCAGTAGTATGATACCCGGGACAGGGGTGATCGACACTGAAGCTTTCTTT. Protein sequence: CASSMIPGTGVIDTEAFF. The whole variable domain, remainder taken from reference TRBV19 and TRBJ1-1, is DGGITQSPKYLFRKEGQNVTLSCEQNLNHDAMYWYRQDPGQGLRLIYYSQIVNDFQKGDIAEGYSVSREKKESFPLTVTSAQKNPTAFYLCASSMIPGTGVIDTEAFFGQGTRLTVV.

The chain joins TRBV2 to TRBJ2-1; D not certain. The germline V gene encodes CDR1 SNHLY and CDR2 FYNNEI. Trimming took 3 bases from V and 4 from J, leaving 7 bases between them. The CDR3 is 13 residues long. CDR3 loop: CASSDLRYNEQFF. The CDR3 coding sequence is TGTGCCAGCAGTGACCTCAGGTACAATGAGCAGTTCTTC.

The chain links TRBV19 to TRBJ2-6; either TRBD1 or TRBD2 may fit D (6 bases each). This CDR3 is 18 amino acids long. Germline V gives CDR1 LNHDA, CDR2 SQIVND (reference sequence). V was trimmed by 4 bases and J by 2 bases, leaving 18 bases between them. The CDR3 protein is CASSTGGTRGAGANVLTF. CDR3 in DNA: TGTGCCAGTAGTACTGGCGGGACAAGGGGGGCTGGGGCCAACGTCCTGACTTTC.

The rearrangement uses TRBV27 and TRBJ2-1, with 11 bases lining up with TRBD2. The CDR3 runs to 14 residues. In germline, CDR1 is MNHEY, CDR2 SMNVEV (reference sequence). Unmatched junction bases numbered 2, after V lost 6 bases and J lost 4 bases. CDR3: CASRASGRYNEQFF. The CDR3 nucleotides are TGTGCCAGCAGGGCTAGCGGGAGGTACAATGAGCAGTTCTTC.

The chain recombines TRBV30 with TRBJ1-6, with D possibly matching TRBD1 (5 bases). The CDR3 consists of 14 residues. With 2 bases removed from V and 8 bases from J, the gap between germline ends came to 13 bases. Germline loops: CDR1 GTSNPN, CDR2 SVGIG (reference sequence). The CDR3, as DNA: TGTGCCTGGAGTTATCGGGGGTCGGATTCACCCCTCCACTTT. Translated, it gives CAWSYRGSDSPLHF.

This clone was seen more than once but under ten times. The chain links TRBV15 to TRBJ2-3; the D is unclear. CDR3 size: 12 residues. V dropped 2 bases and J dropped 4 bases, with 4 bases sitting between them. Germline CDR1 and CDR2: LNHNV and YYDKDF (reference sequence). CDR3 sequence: CATSRMSDTQYF. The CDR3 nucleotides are TGTGCCACCAGCAGAATGTCAGATACGCAGTATTTT.

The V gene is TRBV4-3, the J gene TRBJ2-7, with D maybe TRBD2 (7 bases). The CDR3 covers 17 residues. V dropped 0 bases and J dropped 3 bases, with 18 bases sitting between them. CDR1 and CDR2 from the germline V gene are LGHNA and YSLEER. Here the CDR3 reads CASSQDRGGSTHYEQYF. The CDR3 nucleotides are TGCGCCAGCAGCCAAGATAGGGGGGGGAGTACTCACTACGAGCAGTACTTC.

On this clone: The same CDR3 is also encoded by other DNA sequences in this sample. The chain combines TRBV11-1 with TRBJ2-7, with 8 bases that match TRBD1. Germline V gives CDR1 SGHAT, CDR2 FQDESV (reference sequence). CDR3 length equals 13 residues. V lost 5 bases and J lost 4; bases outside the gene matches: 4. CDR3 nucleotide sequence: TGTGCCAGCAGCCCGGACAGGGCATACGAGCAGTACGTC. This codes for CASSPDRAYEQYV.

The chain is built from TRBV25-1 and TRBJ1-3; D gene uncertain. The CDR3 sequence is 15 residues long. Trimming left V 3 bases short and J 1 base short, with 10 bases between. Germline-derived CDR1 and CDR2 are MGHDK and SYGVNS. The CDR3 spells CASSDRAVSGNTIYF. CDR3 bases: TGTGCCAGCAGTGATAGGGCCGTATCTGGAAACACCATATATTTT.

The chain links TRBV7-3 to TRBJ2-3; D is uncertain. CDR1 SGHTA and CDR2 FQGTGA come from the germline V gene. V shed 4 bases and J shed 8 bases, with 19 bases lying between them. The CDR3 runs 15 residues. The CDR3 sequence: CASSSTGDPGGTQYF. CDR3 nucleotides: TGTGCCAGCAGCTCGACTGGAGACCCAGGTGGTACGCAGTATTTT.

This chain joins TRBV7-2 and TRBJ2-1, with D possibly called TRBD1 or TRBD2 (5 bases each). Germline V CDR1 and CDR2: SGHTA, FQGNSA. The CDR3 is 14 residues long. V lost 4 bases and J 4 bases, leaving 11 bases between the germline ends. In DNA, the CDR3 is TGTGCCAGCAGCTCCCCCGGGGCTTACAATGAGCAGTTCTTC. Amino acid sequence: CASSSPGAYNEQFF.

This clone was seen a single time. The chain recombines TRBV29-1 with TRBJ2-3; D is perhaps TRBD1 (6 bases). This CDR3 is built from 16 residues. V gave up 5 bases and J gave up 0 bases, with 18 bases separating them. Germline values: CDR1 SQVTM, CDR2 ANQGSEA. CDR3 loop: CSVRDKGADSTDTQYF. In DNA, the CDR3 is TGCAGCGTTAGGGACAAAGGGGCGGATAGCACAGATACGCAGTATTTT.

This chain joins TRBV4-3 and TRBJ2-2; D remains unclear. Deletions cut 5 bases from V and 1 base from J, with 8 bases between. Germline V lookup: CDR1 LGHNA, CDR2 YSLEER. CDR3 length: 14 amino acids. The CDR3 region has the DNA TGCGCCAGCAGCTTCACAGAGAACACCGGGGAGCTGTTTTTT. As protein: CASSFTENTGELFF.

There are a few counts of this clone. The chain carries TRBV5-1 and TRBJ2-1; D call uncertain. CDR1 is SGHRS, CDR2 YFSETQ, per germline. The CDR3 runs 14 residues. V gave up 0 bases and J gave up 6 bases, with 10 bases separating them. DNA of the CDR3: TGCGCCAGCAGCTTGGCTGTACTGGGCAATGAGCAGTTCTTC. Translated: CASSLAVLGNEQFF.

CDR3 sequence reads: CASSLALAGRNEQFF. CDR3 DNA: TGTGCCAGCAGCTTGGCCCTAGCGGGGAGGAATGAGCAGTTCTTC. The chain uses TRBV5-4 and TRBJ2-1; 9 positions agree with TRBD2. The germline V gene encodes CDR1 SGHNT and CDR2 YYREEE (reference sequence). This CDR3 spans 15 amino acids. Unmatched junction bases numbered 5, after V lost 0 bases and J lost 7 bases.

The CDR3 region has the DNA TGTGCCAGCAGCCCGGGACAGGGCACAGATACGCAGTATTTT. This sequence encodes CASSPGQGTDTQYF. The chain carries TRBV5-4 and TRBJ2-3; TRBD1 matches at 8 bases. The CDR3 sequence is 14 residues long. The junction had 2 bases not matched to a gene; V was cut back by 4 bases and J by 1 base. Germline V gives CDR1 SGHNT, CDR2 YYREEE (reference sequence).

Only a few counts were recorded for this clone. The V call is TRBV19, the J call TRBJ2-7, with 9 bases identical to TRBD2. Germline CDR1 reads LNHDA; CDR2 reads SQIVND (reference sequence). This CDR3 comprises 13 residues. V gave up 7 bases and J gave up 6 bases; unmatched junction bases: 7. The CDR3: CASILAGDGEQYF. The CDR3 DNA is TGTGCCAGTATTTTAGCGGGAGACGGCGAGCAGTACTTC.

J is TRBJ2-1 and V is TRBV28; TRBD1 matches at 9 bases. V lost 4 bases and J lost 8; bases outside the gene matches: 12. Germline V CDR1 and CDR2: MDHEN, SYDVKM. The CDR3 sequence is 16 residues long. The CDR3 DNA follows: TGTGCCAGCAGTTCACAGGGGGCGTCAGGTAGTGATGAGCAGTTCTTC. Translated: CASSSQGASGSDEQFF.